The clone carrying this TCR beta chain was counted ten times or more. The data originate from a study of T cells in Graves' hyperthyroidism and ophthalmopathy. TCR beta CDR3 regions were amplified from RNA. With the HTBI primer set, the TCR CDR3 went through a first round of RT-PCR. TCRdb used MiXCR to reprocess the multiplex PCR reads, holding one entry per CDR3 protein. This table has 500,000 to 800,000 distinct CDR3 sequences, 13% to 15% appearing once. The study included ophthalmopathy patients with Clinical Activity Score at least 3, NOSPECS grade at least 4 and duration under 3 months. It was uncontrolled infection, other autoimmune disease, pregnancy or lactation that excluded patients. The CDR3 loop spans 15 amino acids. V dropped 0 bases and J dropped 5; count of bases not matched to a gene: 7. From germline, CDR1 is SGDLS and CDR2 YYNGEE.

This chain connects TRBV9 to TRBJ1-2; 7 nucleotides align to TRBD1. The specimen sequenced was blood. The TCR sequence derives from a woman aged 45-60 years with Graves' ophthalmopathy. The CDR3 bases are TGTGCCAGCAGCGTAGCACCGGGACAGCCATATGGCTACACCTTC. It codes for CASSVAPGQPYGYTF.